These 27 T cell receptor beta chains came from one sample sequenced in a study of cytomegalovirus exposure and HLA in healthy donors. The PCR was carried out with 60 Vbeta primers and 13 Jbeta primers. Data came from immunoSEQ multiplex PCR; TCRdb stores just in-frame clones and leaves some out. This sample has around 170,000 clones, with around 79% found just once. The specimen sequenced was PBMCs. Receptors were obtained from a woman between 45 and 65 years old in good health and CMV-seronegative.

The V gene is TRBV6-5, the J gene TRBJ2-3; D perhaps matches TRBD2 (6 bases). The CDR3 is 16 amino acids. V was cut by 4 bases and J by 4 bases, with 18 bases left in between. The germline V gene encodes CDR1 MNHEY and CDR2 SVGAGI. The CDR3 bases are TGTGCCAGCAGTTTACGACGGGGGTTAGGGTCAGATACGCAGTATTTT. Its protein is CASSLRRGLGSDTQYF.

The chain uses TRBV30 and TRBJ1-2; D might be TRBD1 (6 bases). Germline CDR1 reads GTSNPN; CDR2 reads SVGIG (reference sequence). This CDR3 contains 12 residues. The V end was cut by 0 bases, the J end by 7 bases, with 9 bases between. Here the CDR3 reads CAWSVQGPGYTF. The CDR3 region has the DNA TGTGCCTGGAGTGTACAGGGACCTGGCTACACCTTC.

V is TRBV5-4 and J is TRBJ2-6; TRBD2 matches 13 bases. This CDR3 has 17 residues. CDR1 is SGHNT and CDR2 is YYREEE in the germline V gene (reference sequence). The V gene end was trimmed by 2 bases and the J gene end by 2 bases; junction bases not matched to a gene: 1. DNA of the CDR3: TGTGCCAGCAGCTTACTAGCGGGGGGGCCTGGGGCCAACGTCCTGACTTTC. Protein product: CASSLLAGGPGANVLTF.

This chain links TRBV18 with TRBJ2-7; perhaps TRBD2 as D (6 bases). Germline V gives CDR1 KGHSH, CDR2 LQKENI. This CDR3 region has 15 residues. Trimming cost V 4 bases and J 6 bases, with 19 bases left between them. The DNA for the CDR3 is TGTGCCAGCTCACTTTCCTTGGGGAGGACCGGCGAGCAGTACTTC. Protein product: CASSLSLGRTGEQYF.

With respect to this clone: One end of the junction varies from germline; a read error may be responsible. The CDR3: CASSLGGVEEYF. CDR3 DNA: TGCGCCAGCAGCTTGGGCGGCGTCGAGGAGTACTTC. The genes are TRBV5-1 and TRBJ2-7; D is ambiguous. CDR3 length: 12 residues. Germline V CDR1 and CDR2: SGHRS, YFSETQ.

The rearrangement joins TRBV27 to TRBJ1-2; 9 nucleotides align to TRBD1. With V trimmed by 3 bases and J by 2 bases, 16 bases remained unmatched. Germline V gene lookup returns CDR1 MNHEY and CDR2 SMNVEV (reference sequence). This CDR3 has 19 residues. The CDR3 is CASSLAPFLTGGLNYGYTF. For the CDR3, the DNA is TGTGCCAGCAGTTTGGCTCCTTTCTTGACAGGGGGATTAAACTATGGCTACACCTTC.

This clone is a singleton in its sample. The chain carries TRBV6-8 and TRBJ2-5; D is possibly TRBD2 (7 bases). Germline V gives CDR1 MNHGY, CDR2 SAAAGT. The CDR3 spans 17 residues. V was trimmed by 2 bases and J by 5 bases, leaving 21 bases between them. In nucleotides, the CDR3 is TGTGCCAGCAGTTACCCAGAGGGGGGGGTCCCTTCGGAGACCCAGTACTTC. It is translated as CASSYPEGGVPSETQYF.

The genes are TRBV30 and TRBJ1-5; 9 nucleotides align to TRBD1. CDR3 length: 14 residues. V lost 4 bases and J lost 9; bases outside the gene matches: 10. Germline V gene data show CDR1 as GTSNPN and CDR2 as SVGIG (reference sequence). CDR3 protein: CAWTLRDRDGPQHF. The CDR3, as DNA: TGTGCCTGGACTCTCCGGGACAGGGATGGGCCCCAGCATTTT.

The sample holds one count of this clone. The rearrangement joins TRBV20-1 to TRBJ2-1, with unresolved D. The CDR3 has 10 residues. Trimming took off 5 bases at V and 7 bases at J, with 6 bases between the two ends. CDR1 and CDR2 from the germline V gene are DFQATT and SNEGSKA (reference sequence). This CDR3 reads CSAAENEQFF. The CDR3 DNA is TGCAGTGCTGCGGAAAATGAGCAGTTCTTC.

The DNA of the CDR3 is TGTGCCACAACGCGAACAGGACAGGGGTCGGAGCAGTACTTC. Protein product: CATTRTGQGSEQYF. This chain joins TRBV15 and TRBJ2-7, with 9 nucleotides matching TRBD1. V lost 9 bases, J lost 7 bases, and 13 bases stayed unmatched. Germline V gene lookup returns CDR1 LNHNV and CDR2 YYDKDF (reference sequence). CDR3 length: 14 residues.

The chain uses TRBV29-1 and TRBJ2-7; D perhaps matches TRBD1 (5 bases). This CDR3 has 12 amino acids. The germline V and J ends were trimmed by 2 bases and 7 bases, with 12 bases remaining between them. Germline V gene sequence: CDR1 SQVTM, CDR2 ANQGSEA. CDR3 sequence: CSVEIQAKEQYF. CDR3 nucleotide sequence: TGCAGCGTTGAAATACAGGCCAAAGAGCAGTACTTC.

The CDR3, as DNA: TGTGCCAGCAGCCTAAATAGGGGGACAGGGGCTGGCTACACCTTC. Protein: CASSLNRGTGAGYTF. The chain joins TRBV7-2 to TRBJ1-2, with 10 bases fitting TRBD1. CDR1 and CDR2 from the germline V gene are SGHTA and FQGNSA. This CDR3 contains 15 residues. The V gene end was trimmed by 5 bases and the J gene end by 7 bases; junction bases not matched to a gene: 10.

The chain links TRBV21-1 to TRBJ2-3; TRBD2, the table's D call, was not compared with the DNA. TRBV21-1 is noted as a pseudogene. This CDR3 is 18 amino acids long. CDR3 sequence: CASSKAASGVFFSDTQYF. The DNA of the CDR3 is TGTGCCAGCAGCAAAGCGGCTAGCGGGGTCTTTTTCTCCGATACGCAGTATTTT.

This clone appeared once. The chain links TRBV25-1 to TRBJ2-5; no clear D gene. CDR3 length: 16 residues. V was shortened by 4 bases and J by 4 bases, with 19 bases between the two germline ends. CDR1 and CDR2 (germline): MGHDK, SYGVNS. CDR3 DNA sequence: TGTGCCAGCAGTGCCCTTGGAGTTCGCCCGGGAGAGACCCAGTACTTC. Protein product: CASSALGVRPGETQYF.

The chain combines TRBV6-5 with TRBJ2-3; 9 nucleotides line up with TRBD1. The germline V gene encodes CDR1 MNHEY and CDR2 SVGAGI. Unmatched junction bases numbered 5, after V lost 2 bases and J lost 2 bases. There are 16 residues in the CDR3. Here the CDR3 DNA reads TGTGCCAGCAGTTACGGTTGGGACAGGGACACAGATACGCAGTATTTT. Encoded protein: CASSYGWDRDTDTQYF.

In this sample, this clone turned up a few times. The V and J genes are TRBV27 and TRBJ2-7; D unclear. V lost 9 bases and J 6 bases, leaving 12 bases between the germline ends. Germline V gene lookup returns CDR1 MNHEY and CDR2 SMNVEV (reference sequence). The CDR3 runs to 11 residues. The CDR3 spells CARRIYGEQYF. CDR3 coding DNA: TGTGCCAGGAGAATATACGGCGAGCAGTACTTC.

Here the CDR3 reads CASSTTSGLAPGELFF. CDR3 bases: TGTGCCAGTAGCACCACCTCCGGACTAGCCCCCGGGGAGCTGTTTTTT. V gene TRBV19 combines with J gene TRBJ2-2, with 8 bases identical to TRBD2. V shed 6 bases and J 6 bases; nucleotides not matched to a gene: 12. Germline CDR1 is LNHDA and CDR2 is SQIVND (reference sequence). The CDR3 is made up of 16 amino acids.

The genes are TRBV10-3 and TRBJ1-2, with 7 bases aligning to TRBD1. The V gene end was trimmed by 0 bases and the J gene end by 4 bases; junction bases not matched to a gene: 5. The CDR3 loop spans 15 amino acids. The germline gives CDR1 ENHRY, CDR2 SYGVKD. The CDR3 bases are TGTGCCATCAGTGAGTCGGGGGACAGAACCTATGGCTACACCTTC. Protein: CAISESGDRTYGYTF.

V usage is TRBV5-6 and J usage is TRBJ1-5; 7 nucleotides line up with TRBD1. This CDR3 is built from 14 residues. V trimming: 3 bases; J trimming: 10 bases; junction bases outside the gene matches: 10. Looked up from germline, CDR1 is SGHDT and CDR2 is YYEEEE. CDR3 bases: TGTGCCAGCAGCTCGAGTGGGACAGTGCTTCCCCAGCATTTT. It yields the protein CASSSSGTVLPQHF. The full variable domain, rest sourced from reference TRBV5-6 and TRBJ1-5, is DAGVTQSPTHLIKTRGQQVTLRCSPKSGHDTVSWYQQALGQGPQFIFQYYEEEERQRGNFPDRFSGHQFPNYSSELNVNALLLGDSALYLCASSSSGTVLPQHFGDGTRLSIL.

With regard to this clone: Other DNA sequences of this sample code for an identical CDR3. The chain combines TRBV5-1 with TRBJ2-7, with D perhaps matching TRBD1 (7 bases). Trimming shortened V by 0 bases and J by 4 bases, and 14 bases separated the two germline ends. The CDR3 loop spans 15 amino acids. Germline V gene data show CDR1 as SGHRS and CDR2 as YFSETQ. CDR3 region: CASSLGQGGPYEQYF. In DNA form, the CDR3 reads TGCGCCAGCAGCTTGGGACAGGGAGGTCCATACGAGCAGTACTTC.

In its sample, this clone was seen once. The chain is built from TRBV4-2 and TRBJ2-2; TRBD1 matches at 7 bases. The germline CDR1 and CDR2 sequences are LGHNA and YNFKEQ. The CDR3 spans 17 residues. V was pared by 2 bases and J by 1 base, with 7 bases of the junction left unmatched. The CDR3 protein is CASSQSFRTGNTGELFF. CDR3 nucleotide sequence: TGTGCCAGCAGCCAATCATTCAGGACAGGGAACACCGGGGAGCTGTTTTTT.

This clone was seen a single time. This chain uses TRBV4-1 with TRBJ1-2, with 7 bases lining up with TRBD1. J was trimmed by 8 bases and V by 0 bases; bases with no gene match: 6. Germline V gene data show CDR1 as MGHRA and CDR2 as YSYEKL. This CDR3 is built from 14 residues. DNA of the CDR3: TGCGCCAGCAGCCAAGAAACAGGGGCCAGAGGCTACACCTTC. Its translation: CASSQETGARGYTF.

V and J are TRBV7-2 and TRBJ2-3, with D hard to call. Trimming pared 1 base from V and 4 bases from J, leaving 6 bases between. This CDR3 is 13 amino acids long. Per germline, CDR1 SGHTA and CDR2 FQGNSA. CDR3 sequence (DNA): TGTGCCAGCAGCTTAGGTGCGTCAGATACGCAGTATTTT. Protein product: CASSLGASDTQYF. Filled out from reference TRBV7-2 and TRBJ2-3, the complete variable domain reads GAGVSQSPSNKVTEKGKDVELRCDPISGHTALYWYRQSLGQGLEFLIYFQGNSAPDKSGLPSDRFSAERTGGSVSTLTIQRTQQEDSAVYLCASSLGASDTQYFGPGTRLTVL.

The rearrangement links TRBV9 to TRBJ1-1, with a tentative D call TRBD1 (5 bases). The CDR3 length is 14 residues. Trimming pared 3 bases from V and 2 bases from J, leaving 11 bases between. The germline V gene encodes CDR1 SGDLS and CDR2 YYNGEE. The CDR3 loop reads CASSGRVGNTEAFF. The DNA of the CDR3 is TGTGCCAGCAGCGGCAGGGTGGGCAACACTGAAGCTTTCTTT.

V usage is TRBV30 and J usage is TRBJ1-2; no clear D gene. The CDR3 has 14 amino acids. Trimming shortened V by 2 bases and J by 5 bases, and 15 bases separated the two germline ends. The germline CDR1 and CDR2 sequences are GTSNPN and SVGIG (reference sequence). CDR3 coding DNA: TGTGCCTGGAGTCCCCAAGCGAATCCTTATGGCTACACCTTC. The encoded protein is CAWSPQANPYGYTF.

The genes are TRBV5-6 and TRBJ2-5; the D gene is possibly TRBD1 (6 bases). There are 16 residues in the CDR3. Germline V gene lookup returns CDR1 SGHDT and CDR2 YYEEEE. V was clipped by 5 bases and J by 7 bases, with 24 bases between them. The DNA for the CDR3 is TGTGCCAGCAGACGAATCGAAAGAACAGGGACGGGGACCCAGTACTTC. Encoded protein: CASRRIERTGTGTQYF.

The rearrangement uses TRBV5-1 and TRBJ1-1; D might be TRBD1 (6 bases). Trimming cost V 4 bases and J 4 bases, with 11 bases left between them. The CDR3 contains 13 residues. Germline assignment: CDR1 SGHRS and CDR2 YFSETQ. CDR3 sequence (DNA): TGCGCCAGCAGCGAACAGGGTTTCACTGAAGCTTTCTTT. As protein: CASSEQGFTEAFF. Using reference TRBV5-1 and TRBJ1-1 for the parts outside the CDR3, the full variable domain is KAGVTQTPRYLIKTRGQQVTLSCSPISGHRSVSWYQQTPGQGLQFLFEYFSETQRNKGNFPGRFSGRQFSNSRSEMNVSTLELGDSALYLCASSEQGFTEAFFGQGTRLTVV.